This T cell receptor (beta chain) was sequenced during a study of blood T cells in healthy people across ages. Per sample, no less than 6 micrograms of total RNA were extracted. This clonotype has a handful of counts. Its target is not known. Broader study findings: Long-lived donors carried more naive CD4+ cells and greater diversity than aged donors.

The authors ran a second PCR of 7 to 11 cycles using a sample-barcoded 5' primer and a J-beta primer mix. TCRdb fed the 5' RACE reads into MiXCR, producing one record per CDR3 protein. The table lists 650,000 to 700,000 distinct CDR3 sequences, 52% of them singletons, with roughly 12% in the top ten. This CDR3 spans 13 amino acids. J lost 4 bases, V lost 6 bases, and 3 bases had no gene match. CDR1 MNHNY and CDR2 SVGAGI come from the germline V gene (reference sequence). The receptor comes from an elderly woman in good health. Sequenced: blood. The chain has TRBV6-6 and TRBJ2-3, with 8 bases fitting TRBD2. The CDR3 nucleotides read TGTGCCAGCAGACTAGCGGAGGCAGATACGCAGTATTTT. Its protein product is CASRLAEADTQYF.